This T cell receptor (beta chain) derives from a study of blood T cell repertoires in COVID-19. In the study overall: COVID-19 samples, acute and convalescent, were from the United States, Italy and Spain. T cells, B-cell-depleted T cells, or PBMCs supplied cDNA or gDNA.

Original processing notes: Estimated nucleated cell counts came from reference gene primer amplification. The table came from immunoSEQ multiplex PCR; TCRdb's copy has only in-frame clones and leaves some out. V, J and clone size derive from that table, while D and trimming were established from the DNA sequence. The sample contains 210,000 or so clones, 70% to 85% of which appear only once. The junction had 7 bases not matched to a gene; V was cut back by 5 bases and J by 4 bases. CDR3 length equals 16 residues. Germline CDR1 is MDHEN and CDR2 is SYDVKM. The chain joins TRBV28 to TRBJ2-1; 11 bases line up with TRBD2. This clonotype was sampled from a man in his fifties or sixties who had recovered from COVID-19. Sequencing was done on a sample of peripheral blood. The CDR3 reads CASSNAGTSGYNEQFF. In nucleotides, the CDR3 is TGTGCCAGCAGTAATGCCGGGACTAGCGGATACAATGAGCAGTTCTTC.